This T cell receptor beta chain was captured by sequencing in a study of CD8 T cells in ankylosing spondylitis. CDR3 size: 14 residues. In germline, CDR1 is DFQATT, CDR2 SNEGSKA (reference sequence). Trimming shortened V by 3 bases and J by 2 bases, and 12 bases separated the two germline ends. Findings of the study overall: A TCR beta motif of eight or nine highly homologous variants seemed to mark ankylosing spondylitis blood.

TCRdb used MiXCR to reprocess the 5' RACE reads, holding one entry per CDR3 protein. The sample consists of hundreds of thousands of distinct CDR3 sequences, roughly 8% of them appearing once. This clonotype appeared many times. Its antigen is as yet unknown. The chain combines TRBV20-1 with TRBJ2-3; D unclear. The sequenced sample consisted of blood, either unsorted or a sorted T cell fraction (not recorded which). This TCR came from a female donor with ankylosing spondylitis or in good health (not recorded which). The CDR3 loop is CSASLRGPTDTQYF. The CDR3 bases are TGCAGTGCTAGCTTGCGCGGCCCCACAGATACGCAGTATTTT.